This T cell receptor (beta chain) was captured by sequencing in a study of CD8 T cells in ankylosing spondylitis. TCRdb re-analysed the 5' RACE reads in MiXCR, keeping a single row per CDR3 protein. Altogether about 250,000 distinct CDR3 sequences are present, approximately 20% being singletons, with the ten largest covering around 33%. A few counts support this clonotype. V lost 3 bases to trimming and J lost 4 bases; unmatched junction nucleotides: 6. CDR3 length: 15 residues. The material sequenced was blood, either unsorted or a sorted T cell fraction (not recorded which). This rearrangement joins TRBV12-3 or TRBV12-4 to TRBJ2-1; 7 nucleotides agree with TRBD2. The TCR sequence derives from a male donor with ankylosing spondylitis or in good health (not recorded which). The CDR3 bases are TGTGCCAGCAGTTTCGCGGGAGCGTCGTACAATGAGCAGTTCTTC. Protein product: CASSFAGASYNEQFF.